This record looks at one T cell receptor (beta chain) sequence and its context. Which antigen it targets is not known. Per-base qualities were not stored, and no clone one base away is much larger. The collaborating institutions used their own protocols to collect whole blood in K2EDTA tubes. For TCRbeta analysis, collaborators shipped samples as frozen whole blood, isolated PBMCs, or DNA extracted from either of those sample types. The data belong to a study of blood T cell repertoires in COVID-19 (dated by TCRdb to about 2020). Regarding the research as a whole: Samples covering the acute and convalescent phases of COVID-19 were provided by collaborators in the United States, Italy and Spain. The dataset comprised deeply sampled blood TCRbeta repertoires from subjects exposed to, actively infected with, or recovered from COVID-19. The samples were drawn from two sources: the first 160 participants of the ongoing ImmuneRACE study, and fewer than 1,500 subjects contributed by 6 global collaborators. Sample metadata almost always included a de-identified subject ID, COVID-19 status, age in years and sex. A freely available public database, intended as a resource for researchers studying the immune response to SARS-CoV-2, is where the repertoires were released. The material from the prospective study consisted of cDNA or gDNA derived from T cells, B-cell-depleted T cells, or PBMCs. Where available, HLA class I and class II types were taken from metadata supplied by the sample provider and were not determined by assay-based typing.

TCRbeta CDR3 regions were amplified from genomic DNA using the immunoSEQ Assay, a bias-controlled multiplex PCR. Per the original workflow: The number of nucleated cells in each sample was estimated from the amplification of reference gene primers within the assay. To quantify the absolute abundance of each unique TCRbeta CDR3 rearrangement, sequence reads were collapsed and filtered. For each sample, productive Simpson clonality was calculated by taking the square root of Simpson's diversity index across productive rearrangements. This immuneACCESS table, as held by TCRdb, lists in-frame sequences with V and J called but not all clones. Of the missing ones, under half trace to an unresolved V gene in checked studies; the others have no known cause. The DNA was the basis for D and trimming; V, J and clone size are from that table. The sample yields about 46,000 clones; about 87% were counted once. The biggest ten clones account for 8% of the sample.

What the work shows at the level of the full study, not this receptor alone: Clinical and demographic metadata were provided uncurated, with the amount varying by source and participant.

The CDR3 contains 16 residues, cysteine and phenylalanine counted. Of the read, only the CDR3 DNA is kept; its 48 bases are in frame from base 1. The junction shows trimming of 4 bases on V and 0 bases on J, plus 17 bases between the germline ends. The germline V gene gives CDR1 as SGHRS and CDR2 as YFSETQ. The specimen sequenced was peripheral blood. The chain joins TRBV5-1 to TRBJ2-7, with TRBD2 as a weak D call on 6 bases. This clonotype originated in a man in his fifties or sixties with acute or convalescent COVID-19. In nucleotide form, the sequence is TGCGCCAGCAGCGCCCAGGCGGGACGCAGCTCCTACGAGCAGTACTTC. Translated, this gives CASSAQAGRSSYEQYF.